The 26 T cell receptor beta chains in this list originate from one sample, sequenced in a study of cytomegalovirus exposure and HLA in healthy donors. Here immunoSEQ multiplex PCR was the method, and the copy in TCRdb shows in-frame clones only, minus some. The sample has about 160,000 clones; approximately 96% are singletons. Sequencing was done on a sample of PBMCs. All receptors come from a woman in her late teens or twenties in good health and CMV-seronegative.

In its sample, this clone was seen once. The chain links TRBV18 to TRBJ1-5; TRBD1 might be the D (6 bases). Trimming left V 1 base short and J 5 bases short, with 12 bases between. Per the germline V gene, CDR1 is KGHSH and CDR2 is LQKENI. The CDR3 is 15 residues long. The CDR3: CASSPQYRADQPQHF. The CDR3 DNA reads TGTGCCAGCTCACCACAATACAGGGCGGATCAGCCCCAGCATTTT.

CDR3 DNA: TGTGCCAGCAGCCGAGGGAATACGGGGGAGCAGTACTTC. It is translated as CASSRGNTGEQYF. The genes are TRBV7-2 and TRBJ2-7; possible D gene TRBD2, 5 bases. The CDR3 is 13 amino acids. Germline V gene sequence: CDR1 SGHTA, CDR2 FQGNSA. The V and J ends lost 5 bases and 7 bases respectively, with 15 bases between them.

This rearrangement joins TRBV5-6 to TRBJ2-5, with D tentatively TRBD2 (6 bases). Germline loops: CDR1 SGHDT, CDR2 YYEEEE. The CDR3 runs 15 residues. Trimming removed 3 bases at V and 5 bases at J, with 17 bases between. The CDR3 DNA reads as TGTGCCAGCAGCTCGGGAGTGAGGAGGGTGGAGACCCAGTACTTC. Translating gives CASSSGVRRVETQYF.

This rearrangement joins TRBV4-1 to TRBJ1-3; D is ambiguous. The CDR3 has 12 amino acids. The V and J ends lost 4 bases and 6 bases respectively, with 7 bases between them. Germline CDR1 MGHRA, CDR2 YSYEKL. In DNA form, the CDR3 reads TGCGCCAGCAGCCCCGGAGTAAACACCATATATTTT. This translates into CASSPGVNTIYF.

The rearrangement uses TRBV30 and TRBJ2-5; 8 bases fit TRBD2. The J call may be faulty, since TRBJ2-7 better matches the DNA end. Germline assignment: CDR1 GTSNPN and CDR2 SVGIG (reference sequence). This CDR3 has 13 amino acids. The CDR3 bases are TGTGCCTGGAGTGTGGGCGGGGGGTACGAGCAGTACTTC. Its translation is CAWSVGGGYEQYF.

The CDR3 spells CASSLPRGDREPHYEQYF. For the CDR3, the DNA is TGTGCCAGCAGCTTGCCCCGAGGGGACAGGGAGCCCCATTACGAGCAGTACTTC. J is TRBJ2-7 and V is TRBV7-3; 9 nucleotides match TRBD1. V dropped 3 bases and J dropped 4; count of bases not matched to a gene: 16. CDR3 length equals 18 residues. Germline CDR1 SGHTA, CDR2 FQGTGA.

The chain is built from TRBV6-1 and TRBJ1-4; TRBD1 might be the D (6 bases). CDR1 MNHNS and CDR2 SASEGT come from the germline V gene. V shed 2 bases and J shed 0 bases, with 13 bases lying between them. The CDR3 runs to 17 residues. Here the CDR3 reads CASSELLGAATNEKLFF. The CDR3 nucleotides are TGTGCCAGCAGTGAATTATTGGGGGCCGCAACTAATGAAAAACTGTTTTTT.

This chain links TRBV29-1 with TRBJ2-1; D is uncertain. The germline V gene encodes CDR1 SQVTM and CDR2 ANQGSEA. The V gene lost 2 bases and the J gene lost 8 bases, with 13 bases spanning the gap. The CDR3 loop spans 13 amino acids. CDR3 residues: CSVERLDSHEQFF. As DNA, the CDR3 is TGCAGCGTTGAAAGACTCGATTCCCATGAGCAGTTCTTC.

The CDR3 region has the DNA TGCGCCAGCAGCCGTGTCACAGGGATACAAGAGACCCAGTACTTC. It translates to CASSRVTGIQETQYF. V and J are TRBV5-1 and TRBJ2-5, with D possibly TRBD1 on 6 matching bases. This CDR3 is 15 amino acids long. V was trimmed by 4 bases and J by 2 bases, leaving 15 bases between them. Germline CDR1 is SGHRS and CDR2 is YFSETQ.

The V gene is TRBV5-4, the J gene TRBJ2-5; D unclear. CDR3 length: 12 residues. Trimming pared 3 bases from V and 3 bases from J, leaving 6 bases between. Germline V gene sequence: CDR1 SGHNT, CDR2 YYREEE (reference sequence). CDR3 loop: CASSSTEETQYF. CDR3 coding DNA: TGTGCCAGCAGCTCAACGGAAGAGACCCAGTACTTC.

The J gene is TRBJ2-7, the V gene TRBV5-1; D not certain. Germline loops: CDR1 SGHRS, CDR2 YFSETQ. CDR3 size: 11 residues. The germline V and J ends were trimmed by 0 bases and 6 bases, with 4 bases remaining between them. The CDR3 here is CASSLAREQYF. CDR3 coding DNA: TGCGCCAGCAGCTTGGCTCGCGAGCAGTACTTC.

This clone was detected a few times. The chain carries TRBV7-3 and TRBJ1-5; possibly TRBD1 for D (5 bases). Germline V gene lookup returns CDR1 SGHTA and CDR2 FQGTGA. V was trimmed by 6 bases and J by 2 bases, leaving 14 bases between them. The CDR3 consists of 15 residues. CDR3 amino acids: CASRDGGRRNQPQHF. CDR3 coding DNA: TGTGCCAGCAGAGACGGGGGTCGGCGCAATCAGCCCCAGCATTTT.

V usage is TRBV7-9 and J usage is TRBJ1-6; D possibly corresponds to TRBD1 (5 bases). Trimming shortened V by 2 bases and J by 9 bases, and 14 bases separated the two germline ends. CDR3 length equals 15 residues. CDR1 is SEHNR, CDR2 FQNEAQ, per germline (reference sequence). The CDR3: CASSLSRGKASPLHF. CDR3 nucleotides: TGTGCCAGCAGCTTAAGTAGGGGCAAGGCTTCACCCCTCCACTTT.

This clone was observed a single time. The V gene is TRBV27, the J gene TRBJ1-2, with 9 bases identical to TRBD1. The junction had 7 bases not matched to a gene; V was cut back by 5 bases and J by 6 bases. This CDR3 comprises 14 residues. Per germline, CDR1 MNHEY and CDR2 SMNVEV (reference sequence). The CDR3 spells CASSLKYRGHGYTF. CDR3 nucleotides: TGTGCCAGCAGTCTGAAGTACAGGGGGCATGGCTACACCTTC.

The V gene is TRBV4-1, the J gene TRBJ1-4, with D tentatively TRBD1 (6 bases). The CDR3 is 15 amino acids. Trimming took 5 bases from V and 1 from J, leaving 11 bases between them. Germline-derived CDR1 and CDR2 are MGHRA and YSYEKL. CDR3 amino acids: CASSEGGGTNEKLFF. The CDR3 DNA sequence: TGCGCCAGCAGCGAAGGGGGGGGAACTAATGAAAAACTGTTTTTT.

The J gene is TRBJ1-2, the V gene TRBV2; D unclear. CDR1 and CDR2 from the germline V gene are SNHLY and FYNNEI. The CDR3 covers 14 residues. V shed 8 bases and J shed 8 bases, with 21 bases lying between them. The CDR3 DNA sequence: TGTGCCAGCGGAGGAAGGGCGTCGGCGCAAGGCTACACCTTC. It specifies CASGGRASAQGYTF.

The V gene is TRBV7-9, the J gene TRBJ1-3, with a weak D call TRBD1 (6 bases). Germline V gene lookup returns CDR1 SEHNR and CDR2 FQNEAQ (reference sequence). This CDR3 comprises 17 residues. V was trimmed by 3 bases and J by 2 bases, leaving 17 bases between them. The CDR3 sequence: CASSFNQINRAGNTIYF. The CDR3 nucleotides are TGTGCCAGCAGCTTCAACCAGATAAACAGGGCTGGAAACACCATATATTTT.

The V gene is TRBV7-8, the J gene TRBJ1-5; 7 nucleotides match TRBD1. V shed 2 bases, J shed 1 base, and the junction held 14 bases outside the gene matches. This CDR3 has 19 amino acids. Per the germline V gene, CDR1 is SGHVS and CDR2 is FQNEAQ. The CDR3 is CASSLLRGQGLGSNQPQHF. DNA for the CDR3: TGTGCCAGCAGCTTATTGAGGGGGCAGGGGTTAGGGAGCAATCAGCCCCAGCATTTT.

The chain uses TRBV19 and TRBJ2-4; possible D gene TRBD2, 5 bases. CDR3 length: 13 amino acids. CDR1 and CDR2 from the germline V gene are LNHDA and SQIVND (reference sequence). Deletions cut 1 base from V and 7 bases from J, with 8 bases between. The DNA of the CDR3 is TGTGCCAGTAGTATAGGAGAGCGGAACATTCAGTACTTC. As protein: CASSIGERNIQYF. The complete variable domain, with remaining parts taken from reference TRBV19 and TRBJ2-4, reads DGGITQSPKYLFRKEGQNVTLSCEQNLNHDAMYWYRQDPGQGLRLIYYSQIVNDFQKGDIAEGYSVSREKKESFPLTVTSAQKNPTAFYLCASSIGERNIQYFGAGTRLSVL.

The V call is TRBV6-5, the J call TRBJ1-5; D is perhaps TRBD1 (5 bases). The CDR3 loop spans 13 amino acids. With 7 bases removed from V and 7 bases from J, the gap between germline ends came to 14 bases. Germline V gene sequence: CDR1 MNHEY, CDR2 SVGAGI. For the CDR3, the DNA is TGTGCCAGCAAGCCTTCCGGGGGACAGCCCCAGCATTTT. The encoded protein is CASKPSGGQPQHF.

The chain uses TRBV6-1 and TRBJ2-5; possibly TRBD1 for D (5 bases). Germline V gives CDR1 MNHNS, CDR2 SASEGT. This CDR3 has 12 residues. V lost 8 bases and J lost 5, with 12 bases in between. The CDR3 sequence is CASQDNRETQYF. In nucleotides, the CDR3 is TGTGCCAGCCAAGATAACAGGGAGACCCAGTACTTC.

V gene TRBV5-1 combines with J gene TRBJ2-6; 8 positions agree with TRBD1. This CDR3 has 18 amino acids. CDR1 is SGHRS, CDR2 YFSETQ, per germline. V trimming: 3 bases; J trimming: 0 bases; junction bases outside the gene matches: 8. The CDR3 DNA reads as TGCGCCAGCAGCTCGGGATGGGACAGGTCCTCTGGGGCCAACGTCCTGACTTTC. This sequence encodes CASSSGWDRSSGANVLTF.

The chain combines TRBV7-3 with TRBJ2-1; D gene ambiguous. Trimming pared 0 bases from V and 8 bases from J, leaving 8 bases between. CDR3 length equals 13 residues. From germline, CDR1 is SGHTA and CDR2 FQGTGA. CDR3 DNA: TGTGCCAGCAGCTTAACGTTGGGCGATGAGCAGTTCTTC. Translating gives CASSLTLGDEQFF.

This clone was counted only a few times. The chain carries TRBV1 and TRBJ2-2; the listed D gene, TRBD2, was not tested against the DNA. TRBV1 is flagged as a pseudogene. The CDR3 extends over 17 amino acids. In nucleotides, the CDR3 is TGCACCAGCAGCCCGCGCCGGGGGAGCTCTAACACCGGGGAGCTGTTTTTT. It translates to CTSSPRRGSSNTGELFF.

The V call is TRBV5-4, the J call TRBJ2-7; 9 bases match TRBD1. Germline CDR1 SGHNT, CDR2 YYREEE (reference sequence). V was pared by 2 bases and J by 5 bases, with 8 bases of the junction left unmatched. There are 15 residues in the CDR3. The CDR3 sequence: CASSLDRGEVHEQYF. The CDR3 nucleotides read TGTGCCAGCAGCTTAGACAGGGGGGAAGTCCACGAGCAGTACTTC.

V gene TRBV7-8 combines with J gene TRBJ2-1; TRBD2 aligns across 12 bases. This CDR3 spans 15 amino acids. In germline, CDR1 is SGHVS, CDR2 FQNEAQ. Trimming removed 0 bases from V and 6 bases from J; junction bases left unmatched: 0. CDR3 sequence: CASSLATSGGNEQFF. The CDR3 nucleotides are TGTGCCAGCAGCTTAGCGACTAGCGGGGGCAATGAGCAGTTCTTC.